The clone carrying this T cell receptor beta chain was detected ten times or more. Its antigen remains unidentified. These data are taken from a study of identical twins. Study results and caveats: Modelling underestimated the level of out-of-frame TCR alpha sharing observed in monozygotic twins.

The germline V gene has CDR1 MNHEY and CDR2 SMNVEV (reference sequence). This CDR3 region has 15 residues. Trimming at V came to 2 bases and at J to 7 bases, leaving 10 bases not matched to a gene. A universal primer site was incorporated via template switching, and the cDNA contained unique molecular identifiers. TCRdb processed the 5' RACE reads anew with MiXCR; each CDR3 protein has one entry. The table has approximately 670,000 distinct CDR3 sequences, over 5% seen once; the top ten hold around 2%. The J gene is TRBJ2-7, the V gene TRBV27, with 8 bases aligning to TRBD2. The specimen sequenced was naive T cells sorted from blood. The sequence was collected from a man between 18 and 35 years old in good health. This CDR3 reads CASSLGGLGSWEQYF. CDR3 nucleotides: TGTGCCAGCAGTTTAGGGGGACTAGGGAGTTGGGAGCAGTACTTC.